Shown below are 27 T cell receptor beta chains from a single sample sequenced in a study of response to subunit inactivated influenza vaccine. MiXCR, run by TCRdb on the RT-PCR reads, gives a single entry per CDR3 protein. The profile covers 600,000 to 850,000 distinct CDR3 sequences, with around 15% appearing a single time and 7.5% to 8% taken by the ten largest. The input for sequencing was PBMCs from blood, taken about 14 days before vaccination. The receptors were gathered from a man aged 50 or older who received an inactivated influenza vaccine.

The chain carries TRBV28 and TRBJ2-1; 9 bases map to TRBD2. Trimming took 6 bases from V and 0 from J; bases not matched to a gene: 9. The length of the CDR3 is 17 residues. Germline V CDR1 and CDR2: MDHEN, SYDVKM. The CDR3 is CASRPKAGGPSYNEQFF. The CDR3 coding sequence is TGTGCCAGCAGACCGAAAGCGGGGGGACCCTCCTACAATGAGCAGTTCTTC.

The chain combines TRBV9 with TRBJ2-1; D tentatively fits TRBD1 or TRBD2 (6 bases each). Germline CDR1 reads SGDLS; CDR2 reads YYNGEE. The CDR3 contains 15 residues. V gave up 3 bases and J gave up 1 base, with 11 bases separating them. CDR3 loop: CASSGGARSYNEQFF. Here the CDR3 DNA reads TGTGCCAGCAGCGGGGGGGCGCGGTCCTACAATGAGCAGTTCTTC.

The sample holds many counts of this clonotype. This rearrangement joins TRBV5-1 to TRBJ1-1; D possibly corresponds to TRBD1 (5 bases). The CDR3 spans 19 residues. Looked up from germline, CDR1 is SGHRS and CDR2 is YFSETQ. Trimming cost V 0 bases and J 4 bases, with 25 bases left between them. In DNA, the CDR3 is TGCGCCAGCAGCTTGGTGGGGTCTGGACGGGGCCCTCGATCCACTGAAGCTTTCTTT. Translated, it gives CASSLVGSGRGPRSTEAFF. The full variable domain, completed using reference TRBV5-1 and TRBJ1-1, is KAGVTQTPRYLIKTRGQQVTLSCSPISGHRSVSWYQQTPGQGLQFLFEYFSETQRNKGNFPGRFSGRQFSNSRSEMNVSTLELGDSALYLCASSLVGSGRGPRSTEAFFGQGTRLTVV.

This clonotype was seen a few times. The rearrangement joins TRBV5-1 to TRBJ2-7, with 8 bases fitting TRBD1. The CDR3 has 15 residues. Trimming at V came to 2 bases and at J to 3 bases, leaving 7 bases not matched to a gene. Germline CDR1 SGHRS, CDR2 YFSETQ. CDR3 nucleotides: TGCGCCAGCAGCTTACGGACAGGGTTGAACTACGAGCAGTACTTC. Amino acids: CASSLRTGLNYEQYF. Supplemented by reference TRBV5-1 and TRBJ2-7, the full variable domain reads KAGVTQTPRYLIKTRGQQVTLSCSPISGHRSVSWYQQTPGQGLQFLFEYFSETQRNKGNFPGRFSGRQFSNSRSEMNVSTLELGDSALYLCASSLRTGLNYEQYFGPGTRLTVT.

This clonotype turned up a few times. V gene TRBV4-2 combines with J gene TRBJ1-2; D gene ambiguous. Germline V gene lookup returns CDR1 LGHNA and CDR2 YNFKEQ. The CDR3 contains 12 residues. V lost 1 base and J 7 bases, leaving 7 bases between the germline ends. The CDR3 region has the DNA TGTGCCAGCAGCCAAGGGGCTATTGGCTACACCTTC. This encodes CASSQGAIGYTF.

This clonotype came up a few times. The V gene is TRBV19, the J gene TRBJ2-7; 9 bases align to TRBD1. The V gene's germline CDR1 is LNHDA and CDR2 SQIVND (reference sequence). V lost 5 bases to trimming and J lost 3 bases; unmatched junction nucleotides: 5. This CDR3 region has 14 residues. The CDR3 coding sequence is TGTGCCAGTAGTCTCCGGGACAGGGTCTACGAGCAGTACTTC. This encodes CASSLRDRVYEQYF.

V is TRBV20-1 and J is TRBJ1-5; TRBD1 aligns across 12 bases. This CDR3 is 16 amino acids long. Germline V gene lookup returns CDR1 DFQATT and CDR2 SNEGSKA (reference sequence). After removal of 0 bases from V and 7 bases from J, the junction contained 7 bases not matched to a gene. CDR3 bases: TGCAGTGCTAGAGATCCCCTGGGACAGGGGGCCCAGCCCCAGCATTTT. It yields the protein CSARDPLGQGAQPQHF.

The V call is TRBV6-5, the J call TRBJ1-1; D unresolved. In germline, CDR1 is MNHEY, CDR2 SVGAGI. The CDR3 is 13 residues long. V was clipped by 0 bases and J by 4 bases, with 6 bases between them. CDR3 DNA: TGTGCCAGCAGTTACTCGGGGTTCACTGAAGCTTTCTTT. As protein: CASSYSGFTEAFF.

The chain links TRBV6-2 or TRBV6-3 to TRBJ2-7, with 8 nucleotides matching TRBD1. The CDR3 is 15 amino acids. Germline CDR1 reads MNHEY; CDR2 reads SVGEGT. After removal of 2 bases from V and 4 bases from J, the junction contained 7 bases not matched to a gene. The CDR3 is CASSYGQGAGYEQYF. The CDR3 DNA sequence: TGTGCCAGCAGTTACGGGCAGGGGGCAGGATACGAGCAGTACTTC.

This clonotype was counted a few times. The V call is TRBV20-1, the J call TRBJ1-1, with D uncertain. Between the trimmed V and J ends, which lost 1 base and 4 bases, there was a span of 7 bases. The germline CDR1 and CDR2 sequences are DFQATT and SNEGSKA (reference sequence). CDR3 length: 12 residues. The DNA of the CDR3 is TGCAGTGCTAGAGGAAAGGGCACTGAAGCTTTCTTT. Translated, it gives CSARGKGTEAFF.

For this clonotype: One end of the junction varies from germline; a read error may be responsible. The chain carries TRBV7-2 and TRBJ2-5; a weak D match, TRBD2 (6 bases). This CDR3 comprises 14 residues. Germline lookup yields CDR1 SGHTA and CDR2 FQGNSA. The chain's CDR3 is CPSSLAAGKETQYF. The CDR3 DNA is TGTCCCAGCAGCTTGGCGGCGGGAAAAGAGACCCAGTACTTC.

This clonotype was seen at least ten times. The chain uses TRBV11-2 and TRBJ2-3, with no clear D. Germline CDR1 and CDR2: SGHAT and FQNNGV. V was clipped by 6 bases and J by 0 bases, with 7 bases between them. The CDR3 covers 13 residues. CDR3 in DNA: TGTGCCAGCAGGAAACTTAGCACAGATACGCAGTATTTT. This translates into CASRKLSTDTQYF.

The table lists this clonotype with many counts. The rearrangement links TRBV12-3 or TRBV12-4 to TRBJ2-7, with D perhaps TRBD1 (6 bases). There are 14 residues in the CDR3. Trimming stripped 4 bases from V and 6 bases from J, with 16 bases between. This CDR3 is CASSSSRGVREQYF. CDR3 coding DNA: TGTGCCAGCAGTTCCTCCAGGGGAGTACGCGAGCAGTACTTC.

Points on this clonotype: A much more abundant neighbour one base away suggests this may be a read error. The chain joins TRBV10-3 to TRBJ2-7; D is undetermined. Germline lookup yields CDR1 ENHRY and CDR2 SYGVKD. V was clipped by 4 bases and J by 6 bases, with 13 bases between them. The CDR3 has 13 amino acids. The CDR3 DNA reads as TGTGCCATCAGTGCCTCGCCAGGTGTCGAGCAGTACTTC. Translation gives CAISASPGVEQYF.

J is TRBJ1-2 and V is TRBV7-6, with D possibly TRBD1 on 6 matching bases. Per germline, CDR1 SGHVS and CDR2 FNYEAQ. Trimming stripped 5 bases from V and 4 bases from J, with 17 bases between. The CDR3 covers 15 residues. The CDR3 here is CASSRGTTGSYGYTF. The DNA of the CDR3 is TGTGCCAGCAGCCGCGGAACGACAGGCAGCTATGGCTACACCTTC.

In nucleotides, the CDR3 is TGCGCCAGCAGCTTGGACGTAACAGGGAGAGGCGAGCAGTACTTC. This sequence encodes CASSLDVTGRGEQYF. The V call is TRBV5-1, the J call TRBJ2-7; weak D call: TRBD1 (6 bases). Trimming cost V 0 bases and J 6 bases, with 16 bases left between them. Germline CDR1 and CDR2: SGHRS and YFSETQ. The CDR3 is 15 amino acids.

This chain uses TRBV11-2 with TRBJ2-3, with a tentative D call TRBD2 (6 bases). The V and J ends lost 5 bases and 2 bases respectively, with 14 bases between them. The CDR3 is 15 residues long. Germline values: CDR1 SGHAT, CDR2 FQNNGV. CDR3 in amino acids: CASSQQLANTDTQYF. Here the CDR3 DNA reads TGTGCCAGCAGCCAGCAACTAGCTAACACAGATACGCAGTATTTT. Full variable domain (rest looked up from reference TRBV11-2 and TRBJ2-3): EAGVAQSPRYKIIEKRQSVAFWCNPISGHATLYWYQQILGQGPKLLIQFQNNGVVDDSQLPKDRFSAERLKGVDSTLKIQPAKLEDSAVYLCASSQQLANTDTQYFGPGTRLTVL.

This clonotype has just a few counts. This chain's CDR3 is CASSPHRTGYGETQYF. DNA of the CDR3: TGTGCCAGCAGTCCGCACCGGACAGGGTATGGAGAGACCCAGTACTTC. This chain links TRBV12-3 or TRBV12-4 with TRBJ2-5; TRBD1 matches 8 bases. The CDR3 sequence is 16 residues long. V lost 5 bases to trimming and J lost 4 bases; unmatched junction nucleotides: 12.

The sample holds many counts of this clonotype. DNA of the CDR3: TGCAGTGCTAGAGAGGGGGGGGTCTCCTACGAGCAGTACTTC. Its protein product is CSAREGGVSYEQYF. The chain couples TRBV20-1 to TRBJ2-7, with 7 bases identical to TRBD2. Germline V gene data show CDR1 as DFQATT and CDR2 as SNEGSKA (reference sequence). Germline trimming cut 0 bases from V and 0 bases from J; bases unmatched to any gene: 2. This CDR3 comprises 14 residues.

The chain links TRBV6-2 or TRBV6-3 to TRBJ2-3, with TRBD2 identical over 11 bases. The CDR3 length is 16 residues. V shed 6 bases, J shed 3 bases, and the junction held 8 bases outside the gene matches. The V gene's germline CDR1 is MNHEY and CDR2 SVGEGT. CDR3 DNA sequence: TGTGCCAGCAGCTTACTAGCGGGAGCAAGAACAGATACGCAGTATTTT. This codes for CASSLLAGARTDTQYF.

The chain carries TRBV6-6 and TRBJ2-5; D not certain. The germline CDR1 and CDR2 sequences are MNHNY and SVGAGI (reference sequence). V was shortened by 4 bases and J by 7 bases, with 10 bases between the two germline ends. The CDR3 extends over 12 amino acids. The CDR3 is CASSSQLGTQYF. The CDR3 coding sequence is TGTGCCAGCAGTTCGCAGCTAGGGACCCAGTACTTC.

The chain joins TRBV28 to TRBJ2-7; D is ambiguous. V was shortened by 5 bases and J by 4 bases, with 18 bases between the two germline ends. This CDR3 is built from 15 residues. The germline gives CDR1 MDHEN, CDR2 SYDVKM. The CDR3: CASSPLSWSMYEQYF. CDR3 bases: TGTGCCAGCAGTCCCCTCTCGTGGAGTATGTACGAGCAGTACTTC.

This rearrangement joins TRBV29-1 to TRBJ2-5; a possible D gene is TRBD2 (6 bases). Germline V gives CDR1 SQVTM, CDR2 ANQGSEA. The CDR3 length is 14 residues. V dropped 6 bases and J dropped 5 bases, with 19 bases sitting between them. CDR3 in amino acids: CSVPRGMTGETQYF. CDR3 sequence (DNA): TGCAGCGTCCCACGGGGGATGACCGGGGAGACCCAGTACTTC.

This clonotype was detected a few times. The gene calls are TRBV12-3 or TRBV12-4 and TRBJ2-3; D is perhaps TRBD1 (6 bases). With 2 bases removed from V and 4 bases from J, the gap between germline ends came to 13 bases. The CDR3 contains 15 residues. CDR3 sequence: CASSLSIAGADTQYF. The CDR3 DNA reads as TGTGCCAGCAGTTTAAGTATCGCAGGGGCAGATACGCAGTATTTT.

By sample fraction, this clonotype is medium-sized. This chain connects TRBV12-3 or TRBV12-4 to TRBJ2-7, with 12 bases aligning to TRBD1. This CDR3 has 14 residues. V lost 6 bases and J lost 4; bases outside the gene matches: 4. The CDR3 sequence is CASRGQGAGYEQYF. The CDR3 bases are TGTGCCAGCAGGGGACAGGGGGCGGGGTACGAGCAGTACTTC.

V usage is TRBV7-9 and J usage is TRBJ2-5; 7 positions agree with TRBD2. Germline V gives CDR1 SEHNR, CDR2 FQNEAQ (reference sequence). The V and J ends lost 8 bases and 4 bases, in that order; junction bases with no gene match: 7. The CDR3 has 13 residues. CDR3 in DNA: TGTGCCAGCTGCATCGGGGGGAGAGAGACCCAGTACTTC. It is translated as CASCIGGRETQYF.

There are many counts of this clonotype. This chain links TRBV28 with TRBJ1-1; 7 nucleotides line up with TRBD1. Germline lookup yields CDR1 MDHEN and CDR2 SYDVKM. This CDR3 spans 15 amino acids. Unmatched junction bases numbered 9, after V lost 6 bases and J lost 2 bases. Written as DNA, the CDR3 is TGTGCCAGCAGCCTTCTCGACAGGGCAAACACTGAAGCTTTCTTT. Its translation is CASSLLDRANTEAFF.